The rows below give T cell receptor beta chains drawn from one sample of a study of memory CD4+ T cells and cytomegalovirus serostatus. Clones were read by immunoSEQ multiplex PCR, and TCRdb kept only the in-frame ones, dropping some. The sample contains about 64,000 clones, 77% of which appear only once. Specimen: memory CD4+ T cells from blood. These TCRs come from an adult in good health and CMV-seronegative. The CDR3 runs from the conserved cysteine through the conserved F or W. Each record gives: clone size, V gene, D gene, J gene, CDR3 DNA, CDR3 protein. D genes are given only for firm matches. For some rows the clone size is stated as once, few or many, or as a class when expanded; others skip it.

abundance: NA
v_gene: TRBV2
d_gene: TRBD1
j_gene: TRBJ1-4
CDR3nt: TGTGCCAGCAGACGGACAGGGGCAGGAGAAAAACTGTTTTTT
CDR3aa: CASRRTGAGEKLFF

abundance: NA
v_gene: TRBV5-1
d_gene: TRBD1
j_gene: TRBJ1-4
CDR3nt: TGCGCCAGCAGCTTGCCGGGACAGGGAACAACTAATGAAAAACTGTTTTTT
CDR3aa: CASSLPGQGTTNEKLFF

abundance: few
v_gene: TRBV7-2
d_gene: NA
j_gene: TRBJ1-1
CDR3nt: TGTGCCAGCAGCTTAGCCGTCAGCACTGAAGCTTTCTTT
CDR3aa: CASSLAVSTEAFF

abundance: NA
v_gene: TRBV2
d_gene: TRBD2
j_gene: TRBJ2-5
CDR3nt: TGTGCCAGCAGTGGGGGGGGGACTACCCAAGAGACCCAGTACTTC
CDR3aa: CASSGGGTTQETQYF

abundance: NA
v_gene: TRBV19
d_gene: TRBD1
j_gene: TRBJ1-2
CDR3nt: TGTGCCAGTAGTAGTTTGGGACAGGGGTACTATGGCTACACCTTC
CDR3aa: CASSSLGQGYYGYTF

abundance: NA
v_gene: TRBV2
d_gene: NA
j_gene: TRBJ1-1
CDR3nt: TGTGCCAGCAGTGACAGGGGTGGGTACACTGAAGCTTTCTTT
CDR3aa: CASSDRGGYTEAFF

abundance: NA
v_gene: TRBV5-4
d_gene: NA
j_gene: TRBJ2-7
CDR3nt: TGTGCCAGCAGCTCCGCCGGGGGCAGACCGACTACCTACGAGCAGTACTTC
CDR3aa: CASSSAGGRPTTYEQYF

abundance: NA
v_gene: TRBV29-1
d_gene: TRBD1
j_gene: TRBJ1-2
CDR3nt: TGCAGCGTTGAAGCTCGGGGCGGGCGGACAGGAATGAACTATGGCTACACCTTC
CDR3aa: CSVEARGGRTGMNYGYTF

abundance: NA
v_gene: TRBV6-5
d_gene: NA
j_gene: TRBJ1-1
CDR3nt: TGTGCCAGCAGTTACGGCTTAATGAACACTGAAGCTTTCTTT
CDR3aa: CASSYGLMNTEAFF

abundance: NA
v_gene: TRBV7-9
d_gene: NA
j_gene: TRBJ2-2
CDR3nt: TGTGCCAGCAGCTCCGATACCACCGGGGAGCTGTTTTTT
CDR3aa: CASSSDTTGELFF

abundance: NA
v_gene: TRBV19
d_gene: NA
j_gene: TRBJ1-5
CDR3nt: TGTGCCAGTAGTATGAGCGTTTCTGGTCTCCAGCCCCAGCATTTT
CDR3aa: CASSMSVSGLQPQHF

abundance: NA
v_gene: TRBV28
d_gene: NA
j_gene: TRBJ2-7
CDR3nt: TGTGCCAGCAGCCAGGGTTGGTCCTACGAGCAGTACTTC
CDR3aa: CASSQGWSYEQYF

abundance: NA
v_gene: TRBV7-2
d_gene: NA
j_gene: TRBJ2-7
CDR3nt: TGTGCCAGCAGCTTAGACATAAACTCCTACGAGCAGTACTTC
CDR3aa: CASSLDINSYEQYF

abundance: NA
v_gene: TRBV5-1
d_gene: TRBD1
j_gene: TRBJ1-4
CDR3nt: TGCGCCAGCAGCTTGGGGACAGGGGTCACGCGAGCGGCTAATGAAAAACTGTTTTTT
CDR3aa: CASSLGTGVTRAANEKLFF

abundance: few
v_gene: TRBV19
d_gene: NA
j_gene: TRBJ1-5
CDR3nt: TGTGCCAGTAGTATGTGGGGGGGTGAGGGCAATCAGCCCCAGCATTTT
CDR3aa: CASSMWGGEGNQPQHF

abundance: NA
v_gene: TRBV27
d_gene: NA
j_gene: TRBJ2-3
CDR3nt: TGTGCCAGCAGTCTAAGGCGGGGAGGCGATACGCAGTATTTT
CDR3aa: CASSLRRGGDTQYF

abundance: NA
v_gene: TRBV7-9
d_gene: TRBD1
j_gene: TRBJ1-1
CDR3nt: TGTGCCAGCAGCTTCACCGGGACAGCACTCCCAGCTTTCTTT
CDR3aa: CASSFTGTALPAFF

abundance: NA
v_gene: TRBV29-1
d_gene: TRBD1
j_gene: TRBJ1-1
CDR3nt: TGCAGCGTTGAGAGGGGGCGGAACACTGAAGCTTTCTTT
CDR3aa: CSVERGRNTEAFF

abundance: NA
v_gene: TRBV11-2
d_gene: NA
j_gene: TRBJ1-4
CDR3nt: TGTGCCAGCAGCTTCAGGCAGGCAAATGAAAAACTGTTTTTT
CDR3aa: CASSFRQANEKLFF

abundance: NA
v_gene: TRBV5-1
d_gene: TRBD1
j_gene: TRBJ1-2
CDR3nt: TGCGCCAGCAGCCCGGGACAGGGGAAGGACTATGGCTACACCTTC
CDR3aa: CASSPGQGKDYGYTF

abundance: NA
v_gene: TRBV5-1
d_gene: TRBD1
j_gene: TRBJ2-7
CDR3nt: TGCGCCAGCAGCTATCATGGGACAGTTGGCGAGCAGTACTTC
CDR3aa: CASSYHGTVGEQYF

abundance: NA
v_gene: TRBV2
d_gene: TRBD1
j_gene: TRBJ1-2
CDR3nt: TGTGCCAGCCCTAGGGACAGGGGCAGGGTGAACTATGGCTACACCTTC
CDR3aa: CASPRDRGRVNYGYTF

abundance: NA
v_gene: TRBV7-8
d_gene: NA
j_gene: TRBJ2-3
CDR3nt: TGTGCCAGCAGCGCTCGAGGCGACACAGATACGCAGTATTTT
CDR3aa: CASSARGDTDTQYF

abundance: NA
v_gene: TRBV6-5
d_gene: NA
j_gene: TRBJ1-1
CDR3nt: TGTGCCAGCAGGGACCCACAGAGGGTGGACACTGAAGCTTTCTTT
CDR3aa: CASRDPQRVDTEAFF

abundance: NA
v_gene: TRBV11-3
d_gene: TRBD1
j_gene: TRBJ1-1
CDR3nt: TGTGCCAGCAGCCTACGGACAGGGTTCGAAGCTTTCTTT
CDR3aa: CASSLRTGFEAFF

abundance: NA
v_gene: TRBV4-2
d_gene: TRBD1
j_gene: TRBJ2-3
CDR3nt: TGTGCCAGCAGCCAAGGAGACGGGACAGGGAGCACAGATACGCAGTATTTT
CDR3aa: CASSQGDGTGSTDTQYF

abundance: NA
v_gene: TRBV27
d_gene: NA
j_gene: TRBJ1-5
CDR3nt: TGTGCCAGCAGTTTATCGGGGCCTGATCAGCCCCAGCATTTT
CDR3aa: CASSLSGPDQPQHF

abundance: NA
v_gene: TRBV5-1
d_gene: NA
j_gene: TRBJ2-7
CDR3nt: TGCGCCAGCAGCCCTGACGGCTTCTACGAGCAGTACTTC
CDR3aa: CASSPDGFYEQYF

abundance: NA
v_gene: TRBV7-2
d_gene: NA
j_gene: TRBJ1-4
CDR3nt: TGTGCCAGCAGCCCCCTCGAAGGGCATTTACTGTTTTTT
CDR3aa: CASSPLEGHLLFF

abundance: NA
v_gene: TRBV6-5
d_gene: NA
j_gene: TRBJ2-2
CDR3nt: TGTGCCAGCAGTACCCCAGGGACGGGGACCGGGGAGCTGTTTTTT
CDR3aa: CASSTPGTGTGELFF

abundance: NA
v_gene: TRBV4-3
d_gene: NA
j_gene: TRBJ1-2
CDR3nt: TGCGCCAGCAGCCAAGATATTGGAGAAGGGGGTGGTGGCTACACCTTC
CDR3aa: CASSQDIGEGGGGYTF

abundance: NA
v_gene: TRBV18
d_gene: TRBD2
j_gene: TRBJ2-1
CDR3nt: TGTGCCAGCTCACCGCCGGGACTACCTAATGAGCAGTTCTTC
CDR3aa: CASSPPGLPNEQFF

abundance: few
v_gene: TRBV27
d_gene: NA
j_gene: TRBJ1-2
CDR3nt: TGTGCCAGCAGTGACCCGGTGGGTGGCTACACCTTC
CDR3aa: CASSDPVGGYTF

abundance: NA
v_gene: TRBV6-5
d_gene: TRBD2
j_gene: TRBJ2-7
CDR3nt: TGTGCCAGCAGTTACCTCGGGAGGGAGTACTTC
CDR3aa: CASSYLGREYF

abundance: NA
v_gene: TRBV14
d_gene: NA
j_gene: TRBJ1-2
CDR3nt: TGTGCCAGCAGCCTGGGTGGGAGACCATTGGGCTACACCTTC
CDR3aa: CASSLGGRPLGYTF

abundance: NA
v_gene: TRBV6-1
d_gene: NA
j_gene: TRBJ1-5
CDR3nt: TGTGCCAGCAGTGAAGTTTATAGCAATCAGCCCCAGCATTTT
CDR3aa: CASSEVYSNQPQHF

abundance: few
v_gene: TRBV14
d_gene: TRBD1
j_gene: TRBJ1-2
CDR3nt: TGTGCCAGCAGCCAAGATCCAAGAGGGGGCGTTGGCTACACCTTC
CDR3aa: CASSQDPRGGVGYTF

abundance: NA
v_gene: TRBV7-3
d_gene: NA
j_gene: TRBJ2-2
CDR3nt: TGTGCCAGCATCCTCTTCCGGGACTCGGAGAACACCGGGGAGCTGTTTTTT
CDR3aa: CASILFRDSENTGELFF

abundance: once
v_gene: TRBV9
d_gene: NA
j_gene: TRBJ2-7
CDR3nt: TGTGCCAGCAGCGTAGAAGTCGGAGGGACCTACGAGCAGTACTTC
CDR3aa: CASSVEVGGTYEQYF

abundance: few
v_gene: TRBV30
d_gene: NA
j_gene: TRBJ1-5
CDR3nt: TGTGCCTGGAGTGTTGGGGGCGCCCGCAATCAGCCCCAGCATTTT
CDR3aa: CAWSVGGARNQPQHF

abundance: NA
v_gene: TRBV10-3
d_gene: TRBD2
j_gene: TRBJ2-1
CDR3nt: TGTGCCATCAGTGAGCCACTAACTAGCGGCACCTACAATGAGCAGTTCTTC
CDR3aa: CAISEPLTSGTYNEQFF

abundance: NA
v_gene: TRBV28
d_gene: TRBD2
j_gene: TRBJ2-1
CDR3nt: TGTGCCAGCAGGCCGGGACTAGCGGGAATCAATGAGCAGTTCTTC
CDR3aa: CASRPGLAGINEQFF

abundance: once
v_gene: TRBV5-4
d_gene: TRBD1
j_gene: TRBJ1-4
CDR3nt: TGTGCCAGCAGCTTGGGACAGGGAGTGAAGGAAAAACTGTTTTTT
CDR3aa: CASSLGQGVKEKLFF

abundance: NA
v_gene: TRBV5-4
d_gene: NA
j_gene: TRBJ1-4
CDR3nt: TGTGCCAGCAGCTTGCGTGCGGGGGTCAGATCTAATGAAAAACTGTTTTTT
CDR3aa: CASSLRAGVRSNEKLFF

abundance: NA
v_gene: TRBV5-6
d_gene: NA
j_gene: TRBJ1-1
CDR3nt: TGTGCCAGCAGCTTGTGGGGGATAGGACGTGAAGCTTTCTTT
CDR3aa: CASSLWGIGREAFF

abundance: few
v_gene: TRBV2
d_gene: TRBD1
j_gene: TRBJ1-6
CDR3nt: TGTGCCAGCAGGACAGAGACAGGGTATAATTCACCCCTCCACTTT
CDR3aa: CASRTETGYNSPLHF

abundance: NA
v_gene: TRBV28
d_gene: NA
j_gene: TRBJ2-5
CDR3nt: TGTGCCAGTATAAAAGGGACGATGGAGACCCAGTACTTC
CDR3aa: CASIKGTMETQYF

abundance: NA
v_gene: TRBV10-3
d_gene: NA
j_gene: TRBJ2-5
CDR3nt: TGTGCCATCAGCGGGACTCAAGAGACCCAGTACTTC
CDR3aa: CAISGTQETQYF

abundance: NA
v_gene: TRBV7-9
d_gene: NA
j_gene: TRBJ2-5
CDR3nt: TGTGCCAGCAGCGTTCTGGGGGTAGCGGTAGAGACCCAGTACTTC
CDR3aa: CASSVLGVAVETQYF

abundance: NA
v_gene: TRBV4-2
d_gene: TRBD2
j_gene: TRBJ2-7
CDR3nt: TGTGCCAGCAGCCAGGTAGGGACTAGCGTTTTCTACGAGCAGTACTTC
CDR3aa: CASSQVGTSVFYEQYF

abundance: NA
v_gene: TRBV19
d_gene: TRBD1
j_gene: TRBJ1-5
CDR3nt: TGTGCCAGTGAACCCGAAACAGGGGCATCGGTACAGCCCCAGCATTTT
CDR3aa: CASEPETGASVQPQHF

abundance: NA
v_gene: TRBV13
d_gene: NA
j_gene: TRBJ1-3
CDR3nt: TGTGCCAGCAGCTTAGCCACTGAACAACCTATGGGAAACACCATATATTTT
CDR3aa: CASSLATEQPMGNTIYF

abundance: NA
v_gene: TRBV5-1
d_gene: TRBD2
j_gene: TRBJ2-3
CDR3nt: TGCGCCAGCAGCTTGGGCGACCTAGCGGATAGCACAGATACGCAGTATTTT
CDR3aa: CASSLGDLADSTDTQYF

abundance: NA
v_gene: TRBV7-9
d_gene: TRBD1
j_gene: TRBJ2-1
CDR3nt: TGTGCCAGCAGCCGACAGGGTAATGAGCAGTTCTTC
CDR3aa: CASSRQGNEQFF

abundance: few
v_gene: TRBV4-2
d_gene: TRBD2
j_gene: TRBJ2-7
CDR3nt: TGTGCCAGCAGCCAAGTGTCTATTTCGGCGGGAGGGAACTACGAGCAGTACTTC
CDR3aa: CASSQVSISAGGNYEQYF

abundance: NA
v_gene: TRBV7-9
d_gene: TRBD2
j_gene: TRBJ2-1
CDR3nt: TGTGCCAGCAGCCCCGGCGGGGGCAATGAGCAGTTCTTC
CDR3aa: CASSPGGGNEQFF

abundance: NA
v_gene: TRBV2
d_gene: TRBD1
j_gene: TRBJ2-3
CDR3nt: TGTGCCAGCAGTGGCGTCCAGGGGGCCTTTGGAGATACGCAGTATTTT
CDR3aa: CASSGVQGAFGDTQYF

abundance: NA
v_gene: TRBV6-5
d_gene: TRBD2
j_gene: TRBJ2-7
CDR3nt: TGTGCCAGCATGCAGCGGGAGCTAAACGAGCAGTACTTC
CDR3aa: CASMQRELNEQYF

abundance: NA
v_gene: TRBV6-5
d_gene: TRBD1
j_gene: TRBJ1-3
CDR3nt: TGTGCCAGCAGTTACTCGACAGGGGGCGTTGGAAACACCATATATTTT
CDR3aa: CASSYSTGGVGNTIYF

abundance: NA
v_gene: TRBV5-4
d_gene: NA
j_gene: TRBJ1-1
CDR3nt: TGTGCCAGCAGCTCTGGCACGACAGGCCAGAACACTGAAGCTTTCTTT
CDR3aa: CASSSGTTGQNTEAFF